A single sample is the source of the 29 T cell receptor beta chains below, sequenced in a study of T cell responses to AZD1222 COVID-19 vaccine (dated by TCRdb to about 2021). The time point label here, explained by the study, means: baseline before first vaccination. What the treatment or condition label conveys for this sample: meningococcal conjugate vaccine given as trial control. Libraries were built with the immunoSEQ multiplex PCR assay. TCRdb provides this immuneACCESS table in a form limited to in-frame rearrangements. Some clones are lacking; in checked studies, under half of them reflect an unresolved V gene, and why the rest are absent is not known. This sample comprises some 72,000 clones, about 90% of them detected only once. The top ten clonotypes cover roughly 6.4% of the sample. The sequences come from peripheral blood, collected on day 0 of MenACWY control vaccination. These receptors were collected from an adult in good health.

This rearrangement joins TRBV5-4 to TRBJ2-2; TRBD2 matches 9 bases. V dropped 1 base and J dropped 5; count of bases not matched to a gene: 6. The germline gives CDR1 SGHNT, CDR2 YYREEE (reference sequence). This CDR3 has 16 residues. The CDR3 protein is CASSLSSGVPTGELFF. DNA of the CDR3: TGTGCCAGCAGCTTGTCTAGCGGGGTACCGACCGGGGAGCTGTTTTTT.

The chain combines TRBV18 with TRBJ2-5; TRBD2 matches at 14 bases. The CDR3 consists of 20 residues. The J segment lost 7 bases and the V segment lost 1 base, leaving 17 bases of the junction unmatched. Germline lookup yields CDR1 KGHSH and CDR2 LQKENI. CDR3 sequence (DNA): TGTGCCAGCTCACCACTGGAGGCAATCTTGGGACTAGCGGGGGCCGGGACCCAGTACTTC. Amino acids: CASSPLEAILGLAGAGTQYF.

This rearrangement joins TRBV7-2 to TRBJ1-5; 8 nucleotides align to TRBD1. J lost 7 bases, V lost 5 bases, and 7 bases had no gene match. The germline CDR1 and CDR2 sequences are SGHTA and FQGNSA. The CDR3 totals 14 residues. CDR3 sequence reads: CASSTDRVGQPQHF. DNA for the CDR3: TGTGCCAGCAGCACGGACAGGGTGGGGCAGCCCCAGCATTTT.

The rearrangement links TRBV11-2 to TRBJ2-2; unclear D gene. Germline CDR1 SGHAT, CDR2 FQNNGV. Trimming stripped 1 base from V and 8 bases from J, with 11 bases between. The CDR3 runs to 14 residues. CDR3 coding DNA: TGTGCCAGCAGCTTAGGATCGCAGTCGGGGGAGCTGTTTTTT. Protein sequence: CASSLGSQSGELFF. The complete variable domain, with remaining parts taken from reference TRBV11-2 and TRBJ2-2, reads EAGVAQSPRYKIIEKRQSVAFWCNPISGHATLYWYQQILGQGPKLLIQFQNNGVVDDSQLPKDRFSAERLKGVDSTLKIQPAKLEDSAVYLCASSLGSQSGELFFGEGSRLTVL.

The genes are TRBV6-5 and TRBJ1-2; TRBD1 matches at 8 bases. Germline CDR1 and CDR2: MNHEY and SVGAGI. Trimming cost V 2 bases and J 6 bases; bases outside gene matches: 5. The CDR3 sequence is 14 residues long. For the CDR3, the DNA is TGTGCCAGCAGTTACGGCGACAGGGGTGATGGCTACACCTTC. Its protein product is CASSYGDRGDGYTF.

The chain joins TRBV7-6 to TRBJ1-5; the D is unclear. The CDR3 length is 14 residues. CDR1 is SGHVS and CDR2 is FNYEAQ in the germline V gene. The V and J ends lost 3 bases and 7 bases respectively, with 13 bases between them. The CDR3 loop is CASSFEAGGQPQHF. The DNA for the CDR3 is TGTGCCAGCAGCTTCGAAGCGGGAGGCCAGCCCCAGCATTTT. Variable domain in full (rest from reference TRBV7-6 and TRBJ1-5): GAGVSQSPRYKVTKRGQDVALRCDPISGHVSLYWYRQALGQGPEFLTYFNYEAQQDKSGLPNDRFSAERPEGSISTLTIQRTEQRDSAMYRCASSFEAGGQPQHFGDGTRLSIL.

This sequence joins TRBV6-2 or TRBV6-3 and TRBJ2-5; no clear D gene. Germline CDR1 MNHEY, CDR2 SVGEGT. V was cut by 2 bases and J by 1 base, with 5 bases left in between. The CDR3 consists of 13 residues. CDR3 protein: CASSYPPQETQYF. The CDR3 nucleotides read TGTGCCAGCAGTTACCCACCCCAAGAGACCCAGTACTTC.

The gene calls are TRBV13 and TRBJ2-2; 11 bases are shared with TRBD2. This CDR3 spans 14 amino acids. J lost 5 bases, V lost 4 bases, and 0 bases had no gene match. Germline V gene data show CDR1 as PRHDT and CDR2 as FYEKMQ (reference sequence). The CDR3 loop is CASSWTSGTGELFF. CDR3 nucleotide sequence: TGTGCCAGCAGCTGGACTAGCGGGACCGGGGAGCTGTTTTTT.

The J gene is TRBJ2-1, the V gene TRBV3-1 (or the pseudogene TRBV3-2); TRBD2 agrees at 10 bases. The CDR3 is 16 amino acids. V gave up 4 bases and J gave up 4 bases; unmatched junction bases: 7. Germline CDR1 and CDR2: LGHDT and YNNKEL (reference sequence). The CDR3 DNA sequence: TGTGCCAGCAGCCCATCAGCGGGAGGGCCTTACAATGAGCAGTTCTTC. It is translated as CASSPSAGGPYNEQFF.

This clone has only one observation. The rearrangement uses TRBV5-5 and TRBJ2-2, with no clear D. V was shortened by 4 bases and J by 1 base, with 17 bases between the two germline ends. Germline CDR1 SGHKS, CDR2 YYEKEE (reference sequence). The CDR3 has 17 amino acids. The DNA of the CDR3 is TGTGCCAGCAGCCCCCTCGCCGCGAGGCTGAACACCGGGGAGCTGTTTTTT. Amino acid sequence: CASSPLAARLNTGELFF.

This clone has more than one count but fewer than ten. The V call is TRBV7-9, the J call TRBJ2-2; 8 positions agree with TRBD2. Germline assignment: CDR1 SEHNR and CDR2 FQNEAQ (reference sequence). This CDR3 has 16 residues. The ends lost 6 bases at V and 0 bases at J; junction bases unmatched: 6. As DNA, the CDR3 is TGTGCCAGCAGTCCCACTAGCGGCGCGAACACCGGGGAGCTGTTTTTT. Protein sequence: CASSPTSGANTGELFF.

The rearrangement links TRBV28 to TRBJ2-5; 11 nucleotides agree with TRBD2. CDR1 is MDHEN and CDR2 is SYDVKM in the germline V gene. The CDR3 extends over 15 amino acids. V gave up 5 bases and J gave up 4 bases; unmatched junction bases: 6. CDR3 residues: CASSITSGSVETQYF. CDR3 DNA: TGTGCCAGCAGTATAACTAGCGGGAGCGTAGAGACCCAGTACTTC.

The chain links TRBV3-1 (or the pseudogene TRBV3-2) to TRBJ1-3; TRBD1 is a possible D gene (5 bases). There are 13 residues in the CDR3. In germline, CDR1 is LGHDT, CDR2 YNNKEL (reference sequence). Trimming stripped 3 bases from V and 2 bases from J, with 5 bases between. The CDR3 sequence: CASSQGAGNTIYF. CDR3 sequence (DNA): TGTGCCAGCAGCCAGGGGGCTGGAAACACCATATATTTT.

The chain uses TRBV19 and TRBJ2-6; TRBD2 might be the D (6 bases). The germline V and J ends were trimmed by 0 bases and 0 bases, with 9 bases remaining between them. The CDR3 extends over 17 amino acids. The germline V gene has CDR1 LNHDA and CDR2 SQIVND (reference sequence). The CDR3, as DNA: TGTGCCAGTAGTATAGAGGCGGGAAACTCTGGGGCCAACGTCCTGACTTTC. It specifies CASSIEAGNSGANVLTF. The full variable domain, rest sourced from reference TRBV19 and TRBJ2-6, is DGGITQSPKYLFRKEGQNVTLSCEQNLNHDAMYWYRQDPGQGLRLIYYSQIVNDFQKGDIAEGYSVSREKKESFPLTVTSAQKNPTAFYLCASSIEAGNSGANVLTFGAGSRLTVL.

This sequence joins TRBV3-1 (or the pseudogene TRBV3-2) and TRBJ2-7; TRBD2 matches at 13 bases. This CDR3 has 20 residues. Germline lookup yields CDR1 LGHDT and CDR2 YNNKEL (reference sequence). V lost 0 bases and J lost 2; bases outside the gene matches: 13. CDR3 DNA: TGTGCCAGCAGCCAAGAGGGCAGGGAGCTTGGACTAGCGGGGGCCTACGAGCAGTACTTC. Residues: CASSQEGRELGLAGAYEQYF.

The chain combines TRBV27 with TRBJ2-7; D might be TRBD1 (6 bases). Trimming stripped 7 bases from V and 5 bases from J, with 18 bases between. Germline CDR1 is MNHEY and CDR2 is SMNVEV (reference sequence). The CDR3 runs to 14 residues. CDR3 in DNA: TGTGCCAGCACCTCCTCCAGGGGAAGAAACGAGCAGTACTTC. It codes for CASTSSRGRNEQYF.

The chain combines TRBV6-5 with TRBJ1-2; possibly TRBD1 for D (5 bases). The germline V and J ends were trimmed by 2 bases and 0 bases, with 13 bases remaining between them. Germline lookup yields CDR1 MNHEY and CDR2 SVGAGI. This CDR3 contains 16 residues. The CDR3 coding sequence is TGTGCCAGCAGTTACCAGGGTCGACTCCCTAACTATGGCTACACCTTC. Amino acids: CASSYQGRLPNYGYTF.

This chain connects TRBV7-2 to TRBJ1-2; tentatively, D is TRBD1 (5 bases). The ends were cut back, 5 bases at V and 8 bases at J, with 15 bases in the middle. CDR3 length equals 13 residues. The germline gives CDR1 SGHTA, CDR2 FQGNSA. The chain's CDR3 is CASSLGLFWGYTF. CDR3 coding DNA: TGTGCCAGCAGCCTGGGACTTTTTTGGGGCTACACCTTC.

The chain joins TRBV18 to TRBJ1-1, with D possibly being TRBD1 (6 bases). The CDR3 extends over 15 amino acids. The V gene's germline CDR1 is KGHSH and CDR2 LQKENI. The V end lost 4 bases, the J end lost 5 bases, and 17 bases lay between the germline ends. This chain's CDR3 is CASSQGQGRWTEAFF. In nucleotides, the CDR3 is TGTGCCAGCTCACAGGGGCAGGGGCGATGGACTGAAGCTTTCTTT.

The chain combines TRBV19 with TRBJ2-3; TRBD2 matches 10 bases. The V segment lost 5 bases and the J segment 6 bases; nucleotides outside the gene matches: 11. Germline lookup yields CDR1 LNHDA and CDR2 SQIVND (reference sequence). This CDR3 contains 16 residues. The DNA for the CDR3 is TGTGCCAGTAGTTCCCGGAGCGGGAGGGCCGGGGATACGCAGTATTTT. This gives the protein CASSSRSGRAGDTQYF.

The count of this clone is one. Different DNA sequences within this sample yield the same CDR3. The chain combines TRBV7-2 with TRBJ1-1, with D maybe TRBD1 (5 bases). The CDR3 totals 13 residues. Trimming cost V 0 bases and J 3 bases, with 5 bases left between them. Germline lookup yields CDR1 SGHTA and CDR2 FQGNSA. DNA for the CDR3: TGTGCCAGCAGCTTAGCGGGGGACACTGAAGCTTTCTTT. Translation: CASSLAGDTEAFF.

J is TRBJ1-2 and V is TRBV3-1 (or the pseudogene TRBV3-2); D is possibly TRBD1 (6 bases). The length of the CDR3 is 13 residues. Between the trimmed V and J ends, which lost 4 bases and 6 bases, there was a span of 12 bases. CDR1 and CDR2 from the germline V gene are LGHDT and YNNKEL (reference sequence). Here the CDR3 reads CASSPAGVHGYTF. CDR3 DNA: TGTGCCAGCAGCCCAGCAGGGGTCCATGGCTACACCTTC.

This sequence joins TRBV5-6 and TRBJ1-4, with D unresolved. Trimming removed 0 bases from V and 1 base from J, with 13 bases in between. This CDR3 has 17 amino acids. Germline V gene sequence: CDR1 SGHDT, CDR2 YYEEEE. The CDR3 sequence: CASSLEPVSLTNEKLFF. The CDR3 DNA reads TGTGCCAGCAGCTTGGAACCCGTAAGTTTAACTAATGAAAAACTGTTTTTT.

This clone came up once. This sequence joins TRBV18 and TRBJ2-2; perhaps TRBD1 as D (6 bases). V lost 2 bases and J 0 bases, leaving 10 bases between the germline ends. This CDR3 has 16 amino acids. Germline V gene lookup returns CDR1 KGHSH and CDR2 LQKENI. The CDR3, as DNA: TGTGCCAGCTCACCAAGGGACATAGCGAACACCGGGGAGCTGTTTTTT. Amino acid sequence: CASSPRDIANTGELFF.

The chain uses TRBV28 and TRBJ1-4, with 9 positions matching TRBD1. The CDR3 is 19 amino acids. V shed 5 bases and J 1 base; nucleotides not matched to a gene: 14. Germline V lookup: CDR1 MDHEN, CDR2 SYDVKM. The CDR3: CASSSTGGASLVTNEKLFF. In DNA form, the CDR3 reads TGTGCCAGCAGTAGTACAGGGGGCGCTTCCTTGGTAACTAATGAAAAACTGTTTTTT.

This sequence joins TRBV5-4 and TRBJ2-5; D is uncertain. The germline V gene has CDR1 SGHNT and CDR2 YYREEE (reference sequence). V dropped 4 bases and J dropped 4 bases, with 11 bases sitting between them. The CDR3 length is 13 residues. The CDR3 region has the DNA TGTGCCAGCAGCGTTACGGAATCAGAGACCCAGTACTTC. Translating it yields CASSVTESETQYF.

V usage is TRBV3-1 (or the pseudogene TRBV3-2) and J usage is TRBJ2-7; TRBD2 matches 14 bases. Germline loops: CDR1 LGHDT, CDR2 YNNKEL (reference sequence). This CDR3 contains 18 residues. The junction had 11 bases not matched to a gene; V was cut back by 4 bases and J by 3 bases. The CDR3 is CASSLAGTSGGGGYEQYF. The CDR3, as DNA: TGTGCCAGCAGCCTTGCCGGGACTAGCGGGGGAGGCGGCTACGAGCAGTACTTC.

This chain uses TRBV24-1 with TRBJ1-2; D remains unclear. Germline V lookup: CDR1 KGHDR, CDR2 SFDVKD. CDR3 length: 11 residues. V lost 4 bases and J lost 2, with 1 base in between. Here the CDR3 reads CATSDNYGYTF. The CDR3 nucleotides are TGTGCCACCAGTGACAACTATGGCTACACCTTC.

CDR3 nucleotides: TGTGCCAGCAGCTTCCGGGGCTTAAGCCACTTT. Translated: CASSFRGLSHF. This sequence joins TRBV5-8 and TRBJ1-6; D perhaps matches TRBD1 (5 bases). Germline assignment: CDR1 SGHTS and CDR2 YDEGEE. The CDR3 spans 11 residues. The V end lost 2 bases, the J end lost 18 bases, and 12 bases lay between the germline ends.